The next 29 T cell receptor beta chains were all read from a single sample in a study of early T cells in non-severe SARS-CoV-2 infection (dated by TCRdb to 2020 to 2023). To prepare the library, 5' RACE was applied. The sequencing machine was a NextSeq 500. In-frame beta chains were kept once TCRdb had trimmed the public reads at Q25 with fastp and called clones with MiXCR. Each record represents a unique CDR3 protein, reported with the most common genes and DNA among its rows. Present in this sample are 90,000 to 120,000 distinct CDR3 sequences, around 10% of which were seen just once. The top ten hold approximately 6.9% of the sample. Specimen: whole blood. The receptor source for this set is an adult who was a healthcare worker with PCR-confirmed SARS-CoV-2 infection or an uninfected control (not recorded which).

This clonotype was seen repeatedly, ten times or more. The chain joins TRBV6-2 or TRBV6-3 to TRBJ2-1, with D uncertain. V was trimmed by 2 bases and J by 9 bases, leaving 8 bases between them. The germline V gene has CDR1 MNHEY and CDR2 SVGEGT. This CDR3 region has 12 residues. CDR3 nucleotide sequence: TGTGCCAGCAGTTACAGGGTCTCTGAGCAGTTCTTC. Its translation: CASSYRVSEQFF.

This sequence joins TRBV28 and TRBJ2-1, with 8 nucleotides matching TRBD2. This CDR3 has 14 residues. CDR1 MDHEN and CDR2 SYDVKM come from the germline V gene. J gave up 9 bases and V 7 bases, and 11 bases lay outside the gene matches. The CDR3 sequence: CASKMTDGRGEQFF. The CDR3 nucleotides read TGTGCCAGCAAAATGACAGACGGGAGGGGTGAGCAGTTCTTC.

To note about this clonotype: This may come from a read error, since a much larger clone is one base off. As DNA, the CDR3 is TGCAGAGCCACGACTAGCGGGAGGCATGAGCAGTTCTTC. This translates into CRATTSGRHEQFF. The chain uses TRBV20-1 and TRBJ2-1; the match to TRBD2 covers 13 bases. The CDR3 sequence is 13 residues long. The germline CDR1 and CDR2 sequences are DFQATT and SNEGSKA (reference sequence).

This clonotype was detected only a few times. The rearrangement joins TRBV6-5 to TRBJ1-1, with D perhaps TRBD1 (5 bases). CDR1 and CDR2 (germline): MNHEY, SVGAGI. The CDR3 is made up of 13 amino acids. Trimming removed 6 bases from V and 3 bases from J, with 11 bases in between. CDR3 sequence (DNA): TGTGCCAGCAGGGAACGGGGGGACACTGAAGCTTTCTTT. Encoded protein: CASRERGDTEAFF.

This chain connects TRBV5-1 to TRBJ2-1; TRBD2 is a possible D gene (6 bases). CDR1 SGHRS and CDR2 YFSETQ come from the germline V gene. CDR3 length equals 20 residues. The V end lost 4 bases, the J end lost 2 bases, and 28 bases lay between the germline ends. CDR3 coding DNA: TGCGCCAGCAGCCCGTTCAGTCAAACTCCCGGAGGGGACCCCTACAATGAGCAGTTCTTC. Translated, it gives CASSPFSQTPGGDPYNEQFF.

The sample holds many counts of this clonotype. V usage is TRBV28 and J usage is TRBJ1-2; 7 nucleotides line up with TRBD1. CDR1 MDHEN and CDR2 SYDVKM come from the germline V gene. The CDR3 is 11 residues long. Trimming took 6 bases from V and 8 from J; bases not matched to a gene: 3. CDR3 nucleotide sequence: TGTGCCAGCAGCAGGGGGTACGGCTACACCTTC. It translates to CASSRGYGYTF.

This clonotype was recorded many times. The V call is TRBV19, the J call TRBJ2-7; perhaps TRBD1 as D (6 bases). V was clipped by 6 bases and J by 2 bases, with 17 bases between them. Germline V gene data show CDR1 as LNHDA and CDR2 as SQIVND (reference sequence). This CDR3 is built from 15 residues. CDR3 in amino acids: CASRVHDRPPYEQYF. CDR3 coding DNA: TGTGCCAGTAGGGTCCACGACAGGCCTCCCTACGAGCAGTACTTC. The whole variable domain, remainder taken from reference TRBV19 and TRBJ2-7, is DGGITQSPKYLFRKEGQNVTLSCEQNLNHDAMYWYRQDPGQGLRLIYYSQIVNDFQKGDIAEGYSVSREKKESFPLTVTSAQKNPTAFYLCASRVHDRPPYEQYFGPGTRLTVT.

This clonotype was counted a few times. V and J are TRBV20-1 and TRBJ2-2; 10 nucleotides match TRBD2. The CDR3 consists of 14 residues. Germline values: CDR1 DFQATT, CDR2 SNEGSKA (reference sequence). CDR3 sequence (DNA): TGCAGGCCAAAGCGGGAGGGCAACACCGGGGAGCTGTTTTTT. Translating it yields CRPKREGNTGELFF.

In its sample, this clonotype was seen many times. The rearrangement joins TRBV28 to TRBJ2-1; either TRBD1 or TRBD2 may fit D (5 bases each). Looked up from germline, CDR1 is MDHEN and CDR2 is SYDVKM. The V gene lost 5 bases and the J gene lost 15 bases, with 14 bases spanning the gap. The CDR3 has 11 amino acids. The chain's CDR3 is CASSRGRSAFF. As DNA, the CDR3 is TGTGCCAGCAGTCGGGGACGGAGCGCGTTCTTC. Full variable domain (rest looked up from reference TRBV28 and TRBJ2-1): DVKVTQSSRYLVKRTGEKVFLECVQDMDHENMFWYRQDPGLGLRLIYFSYDVKMKEKGDIPEGYSVSREKKERFSLILESASTNQTSMYLCASSRGRSAFFGPGTRLTVL.

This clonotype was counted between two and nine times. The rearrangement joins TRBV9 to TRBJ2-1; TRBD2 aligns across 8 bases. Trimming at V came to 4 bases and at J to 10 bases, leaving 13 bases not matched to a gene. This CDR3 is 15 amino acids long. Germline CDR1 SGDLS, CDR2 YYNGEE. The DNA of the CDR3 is TGTGCCAGCAGCTCCTGGGGGGCAGCGGGAGAAGAGCAGTTCTTC. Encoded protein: CASSSWGAAGEEQFF.

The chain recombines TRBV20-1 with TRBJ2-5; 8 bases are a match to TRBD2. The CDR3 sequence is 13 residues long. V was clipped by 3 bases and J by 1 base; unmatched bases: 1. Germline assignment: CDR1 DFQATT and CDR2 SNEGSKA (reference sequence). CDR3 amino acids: CSASSGGQETQYF. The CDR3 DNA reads TGCAGTGCTAGCAGCGGGGGCCAAGAGACCCAGTACTTC.

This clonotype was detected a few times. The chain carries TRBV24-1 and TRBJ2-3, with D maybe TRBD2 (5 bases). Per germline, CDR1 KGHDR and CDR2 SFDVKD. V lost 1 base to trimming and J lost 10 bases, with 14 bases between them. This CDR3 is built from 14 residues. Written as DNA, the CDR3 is TGTGCCACCAGTGATTTACGGGGTAATCAAGCGCAGTATTTT. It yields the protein CATSDLRGNQAQYF.

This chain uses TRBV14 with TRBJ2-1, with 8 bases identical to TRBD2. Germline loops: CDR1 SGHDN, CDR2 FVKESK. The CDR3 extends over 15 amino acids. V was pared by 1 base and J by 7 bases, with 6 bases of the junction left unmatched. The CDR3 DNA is TGTGCCAGCAGCCAAGCCGGGACTAGGGTTAATGAGCAGTTCTTC. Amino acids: CASSQAGTRVNEQFF.

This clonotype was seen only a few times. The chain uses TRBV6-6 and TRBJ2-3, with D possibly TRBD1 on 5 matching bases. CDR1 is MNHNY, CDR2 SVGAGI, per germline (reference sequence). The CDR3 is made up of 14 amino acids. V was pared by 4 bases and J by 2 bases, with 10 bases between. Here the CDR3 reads CASSLTGDTDTQYF. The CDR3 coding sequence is TGTGCCAGCAGTTTAACAGGTGACACAGATACGCAGTATTTT.

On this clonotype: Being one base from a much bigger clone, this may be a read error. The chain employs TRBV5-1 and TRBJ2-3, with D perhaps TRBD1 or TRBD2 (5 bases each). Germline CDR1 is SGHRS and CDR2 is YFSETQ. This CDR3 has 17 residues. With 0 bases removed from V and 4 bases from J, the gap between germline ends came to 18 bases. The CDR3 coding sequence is TGCGCCAGCAGCTTGGACACTACTTCGCTGGGACCAGATACGCAGTATTTT. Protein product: CASSLDTTSLGPDTQYF.

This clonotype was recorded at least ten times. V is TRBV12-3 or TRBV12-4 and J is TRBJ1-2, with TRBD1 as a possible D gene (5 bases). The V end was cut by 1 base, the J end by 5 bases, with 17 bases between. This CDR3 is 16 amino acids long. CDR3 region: CASSLGHRLGGYGYTF. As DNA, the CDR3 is TGTGCCAGCAGTTTAGGCCACAGGCTGGGTGGTTATGGCTACACCTTC.

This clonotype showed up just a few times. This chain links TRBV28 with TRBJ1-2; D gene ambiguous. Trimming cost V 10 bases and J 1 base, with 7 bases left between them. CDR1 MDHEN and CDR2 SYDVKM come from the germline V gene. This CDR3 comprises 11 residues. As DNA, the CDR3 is TGTGCCATTCTAAATAACTATGGCTACACCTTC. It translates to CAILNNYGYTF.

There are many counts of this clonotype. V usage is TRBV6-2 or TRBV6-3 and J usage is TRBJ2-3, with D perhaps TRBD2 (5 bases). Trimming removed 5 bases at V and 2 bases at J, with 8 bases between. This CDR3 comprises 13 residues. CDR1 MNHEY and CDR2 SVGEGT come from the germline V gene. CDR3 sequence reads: CASSPDFTDTQYF. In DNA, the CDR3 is TGTGCCAGCAGTCCGGACTTCACAGATACGCAGTATTTT.

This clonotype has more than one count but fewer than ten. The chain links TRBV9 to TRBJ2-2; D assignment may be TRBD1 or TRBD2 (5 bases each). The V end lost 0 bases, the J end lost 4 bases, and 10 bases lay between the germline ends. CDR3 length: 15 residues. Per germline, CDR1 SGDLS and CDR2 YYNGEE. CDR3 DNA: TGTGCCAGCAGCGTAGGTGAGGGGTTCACCGGGGAGCTGTTTTTT. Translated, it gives CASSVGEGFTGELFF.

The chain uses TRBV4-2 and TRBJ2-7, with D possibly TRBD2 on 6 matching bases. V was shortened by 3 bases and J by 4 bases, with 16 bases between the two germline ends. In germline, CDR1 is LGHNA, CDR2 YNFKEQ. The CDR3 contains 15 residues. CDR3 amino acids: CASSQGGTRNYEQYF. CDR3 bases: TGTGCCAGCAGCCAGGGCGGGACCAGGAATTACGAGCAGTACTTC.

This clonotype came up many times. The CDR3 sequence is CASSQGLVGAEQYF. The CDR3, as DNA: TGCGCCAGCAGCCAAGGTTTAGTTGGGGCCGAGCAGTACTTC. The gene calls are TRBV4-1 and TRBJ2-7, with D possibly being TRBD1 (5 bases). The CDR3 loop spans 14 amino acids. V was shortened by 1 base and J by 6 bases, with 13 bases between the two germline ends. Germline values: CDR1 MGHRA, CDR2 YSYEKL.

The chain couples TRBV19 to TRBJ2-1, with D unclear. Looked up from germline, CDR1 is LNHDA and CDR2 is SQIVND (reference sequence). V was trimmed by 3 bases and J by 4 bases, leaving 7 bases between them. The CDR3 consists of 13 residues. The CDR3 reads CASSMVAYNEQFF. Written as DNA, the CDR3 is TGTGCCAGTAGTATGGTCGCTTACAATGAGCAGTTCTTC.

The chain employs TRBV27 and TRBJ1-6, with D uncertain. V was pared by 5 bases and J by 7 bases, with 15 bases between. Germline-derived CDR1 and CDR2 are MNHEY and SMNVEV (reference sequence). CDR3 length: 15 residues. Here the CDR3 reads CASSEKGRGNSPLHF. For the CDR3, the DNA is TGTGCCAGCAGTGAGAAAGGACGGGGAAATTCACCCCTCCACTTT.

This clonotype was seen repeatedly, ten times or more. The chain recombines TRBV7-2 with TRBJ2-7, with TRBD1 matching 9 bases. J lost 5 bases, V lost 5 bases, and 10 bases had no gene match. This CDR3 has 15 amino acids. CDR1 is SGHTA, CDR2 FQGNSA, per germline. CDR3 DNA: TGTGCCAGCAGCCCGGAGGGGACAGGGTTAGACGAGCAGTACTTC. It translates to CASSPEGTGLDEQYF.

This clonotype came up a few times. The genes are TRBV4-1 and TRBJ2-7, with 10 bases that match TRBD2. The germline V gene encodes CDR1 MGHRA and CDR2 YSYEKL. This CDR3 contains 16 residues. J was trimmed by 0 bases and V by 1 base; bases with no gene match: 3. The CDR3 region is CASSQGSGRASYEQYF. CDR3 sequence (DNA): TGCGCCAGCAGCCAAGGAAGCGGGAGGGCCTCCTACGAGCAGTACTTC.

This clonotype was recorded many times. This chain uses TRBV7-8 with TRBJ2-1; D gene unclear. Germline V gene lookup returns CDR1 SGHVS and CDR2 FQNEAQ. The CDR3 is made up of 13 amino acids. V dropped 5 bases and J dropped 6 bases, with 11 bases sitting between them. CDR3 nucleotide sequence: TGTGCCAGCAGCGTACGGACCGTCAATGAGCAGTTCTTC. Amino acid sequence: CASSVRTVNEQFF. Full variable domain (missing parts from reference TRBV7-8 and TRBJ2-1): GAGVSQSPRYKVAKRGQDVALRCDPISGHVSLFWYQQALGQGPEFLTYFQNEAQLDKSGLPSDRFFAERPEGSVSTLKIQRTQQEDSAVYLCASSVRTVNEQFFGPGTRLTVL.

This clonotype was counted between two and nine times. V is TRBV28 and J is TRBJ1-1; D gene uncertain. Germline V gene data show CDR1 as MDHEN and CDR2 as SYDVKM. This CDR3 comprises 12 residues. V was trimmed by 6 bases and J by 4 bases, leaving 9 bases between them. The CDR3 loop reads CASSPEGTEAFF. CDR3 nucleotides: TGTGCCAGCAGCCCGGAGGGCACTGAAGCTTTCTTT.

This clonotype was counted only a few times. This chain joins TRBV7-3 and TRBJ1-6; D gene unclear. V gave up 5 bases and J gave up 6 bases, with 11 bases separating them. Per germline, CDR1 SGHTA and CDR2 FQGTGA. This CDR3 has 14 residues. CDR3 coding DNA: TGTGCCAGCAGCACGACTCCTGGTAATTCACCCCTCCACTTT. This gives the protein CASSTTPGNSPLHF.

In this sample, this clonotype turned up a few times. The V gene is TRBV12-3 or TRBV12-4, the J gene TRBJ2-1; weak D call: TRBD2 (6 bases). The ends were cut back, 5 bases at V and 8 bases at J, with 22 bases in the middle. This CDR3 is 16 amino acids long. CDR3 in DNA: TGTGCCAGCAGTCAACAACCGGGACTCCCAGGCGATGAGCAGTTCTTC. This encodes CASSQQPGLPGDEQFF.